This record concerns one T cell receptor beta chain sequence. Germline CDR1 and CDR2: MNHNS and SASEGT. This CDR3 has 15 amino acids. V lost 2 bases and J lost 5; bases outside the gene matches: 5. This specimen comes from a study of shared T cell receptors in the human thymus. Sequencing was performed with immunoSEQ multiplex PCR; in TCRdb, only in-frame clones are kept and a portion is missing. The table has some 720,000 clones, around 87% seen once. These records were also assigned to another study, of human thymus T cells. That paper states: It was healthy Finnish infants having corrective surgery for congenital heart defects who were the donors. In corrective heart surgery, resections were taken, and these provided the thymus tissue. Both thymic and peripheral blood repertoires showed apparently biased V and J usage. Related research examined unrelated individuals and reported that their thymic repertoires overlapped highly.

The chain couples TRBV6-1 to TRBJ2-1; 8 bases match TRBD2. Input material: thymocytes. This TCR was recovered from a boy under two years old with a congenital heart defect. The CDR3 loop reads CASSEKREPHNEQFF. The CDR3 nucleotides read TGTGCCAGCAGTGAAAAGCGGGAGCCCCACAATGAGCAGTTCTTC.